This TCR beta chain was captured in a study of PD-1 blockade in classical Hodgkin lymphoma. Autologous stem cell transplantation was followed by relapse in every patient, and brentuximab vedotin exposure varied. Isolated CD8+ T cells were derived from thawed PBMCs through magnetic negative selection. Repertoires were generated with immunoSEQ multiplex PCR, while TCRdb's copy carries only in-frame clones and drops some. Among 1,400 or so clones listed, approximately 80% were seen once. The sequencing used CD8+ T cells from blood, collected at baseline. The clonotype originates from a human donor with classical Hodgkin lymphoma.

CDR3 residues: CASSSTVENTF. As DNA, the CDR3 is TGTGCCAGCAGCTCGACAGTAGAGAACACCTTC. The rearrangement uses TRBV5-4 and TRBJ1-2, with D perhaps matching TRBD1 (5 bases). The germline V and J ends were trimmed by 3 bases and 12 bases, with 12 bases remaining between them. The CDR3 extends over 11 amino acids. Germline V gene sequence: CDR1 SGHNT, CDR2 YYREEE (reference sequence).